The entry below describes one T cell receptor beta chain. This specimen belongs to a study of long-term antiretroviral therapy in people with HIV. Trimming took 5 bases from V and 3 from J; bases not matched to a gene: 6. CDR1 and CDR2 (germline): MNHEY, SVGAGI. This CDR3 is 14 amino acids long. Sequencing used immunoSEQ v3.0 at survey level. TCRdb keeps only in-frame clones here, not all; method: immunoSEQ multiplex PCR. Among over 20,000 clones listed, around four fifths were seen once. The chain is built from TRBV6-5 and TRBJ2-7, with TRBD2 matching 8 bases. The material was unsorted PBMCs, obtained 1.6 years after starting antiretroviral therapy. This TCR derives from a man aged 35 to 55 with HIV. CDR3 residues: CASSGVAGSYEQYF. The CDR3 DNA reads as TGTGCCAGCAGTGGTGTAGCGGGAAGCTACGAGCAGTACTTC.